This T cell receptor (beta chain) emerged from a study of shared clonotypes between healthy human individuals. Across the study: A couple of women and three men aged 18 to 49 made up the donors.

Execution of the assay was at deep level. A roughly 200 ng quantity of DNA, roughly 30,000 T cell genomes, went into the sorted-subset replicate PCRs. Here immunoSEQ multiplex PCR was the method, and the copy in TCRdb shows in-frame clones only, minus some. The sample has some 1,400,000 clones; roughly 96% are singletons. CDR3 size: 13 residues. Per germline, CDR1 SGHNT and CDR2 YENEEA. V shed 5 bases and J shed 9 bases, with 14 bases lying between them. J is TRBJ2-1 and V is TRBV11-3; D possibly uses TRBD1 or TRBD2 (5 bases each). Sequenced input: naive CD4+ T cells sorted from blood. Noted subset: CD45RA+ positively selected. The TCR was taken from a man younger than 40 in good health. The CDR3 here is CASSASRDGEQFF. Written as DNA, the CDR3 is TGTGCCAGCAGCGCATCCAGGGACGGTGAGCAGTTCTTC.